This TCR beta chain was identified during a study of Graves' ophthalmopathy and Graves' hyperthyroidism. The CDR3 is made up of 12 amino acids. Trimming cost V 1 base and J 10 bases; bases outside gene matches: 1. Amplification targeted the TCR beta CDR3 regions, with RNA transcripts as the source material. Second-round multiplex PCR followed a first-round RT-PCR using HTBI primers. TCRdb recomputed calls from the multiplex PCR reads with MiXCR, one row per CDR3 protein. The sample yields approximately 160,000 distinct CDR3 sequences, 30% to 45% seen once. The sequencing sample was made of peripheral blood. The gene calls are TRBV12-3 or TRBV12-4 and TRBJ1-2, with 9 nucleotides matching TRBD1. This TCR was recovered from a man aged 25 to 40 with Graves' ophthalmopathy. The CDR3 spells CASSLGTGDYTF. The CDR3 coding sequence is TGTGCCAGCAGTTTAGGGACAGGGGACTACACCTTC.